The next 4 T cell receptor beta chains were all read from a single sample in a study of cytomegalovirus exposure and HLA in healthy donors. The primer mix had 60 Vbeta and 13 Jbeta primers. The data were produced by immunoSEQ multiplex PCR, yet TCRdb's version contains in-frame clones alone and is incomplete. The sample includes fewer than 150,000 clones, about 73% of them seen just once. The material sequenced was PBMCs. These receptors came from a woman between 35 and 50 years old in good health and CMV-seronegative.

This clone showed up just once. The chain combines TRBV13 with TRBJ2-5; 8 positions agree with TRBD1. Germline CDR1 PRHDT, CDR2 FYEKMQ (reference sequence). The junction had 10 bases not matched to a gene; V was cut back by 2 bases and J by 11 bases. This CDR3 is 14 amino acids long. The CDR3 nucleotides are TGTGCCAGCAGCTTACGCCAGGGGGCTGGAGAGCAGTACTTC. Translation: CASSLRQGAGEQYF.

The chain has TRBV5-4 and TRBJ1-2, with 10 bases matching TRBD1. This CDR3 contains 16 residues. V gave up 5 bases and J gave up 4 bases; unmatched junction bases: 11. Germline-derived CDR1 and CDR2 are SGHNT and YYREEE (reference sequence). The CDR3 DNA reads TGTGCCAGCAGGCCTGGGACAGGGGATTTTGGCTATGGCTACACCTTC. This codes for CASRPGTGDFGYGYTF.

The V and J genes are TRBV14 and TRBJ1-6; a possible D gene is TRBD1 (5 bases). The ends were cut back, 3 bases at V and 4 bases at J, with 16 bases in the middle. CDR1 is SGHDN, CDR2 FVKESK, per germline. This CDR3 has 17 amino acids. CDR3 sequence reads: CASSQEGPSEYNSPLHF. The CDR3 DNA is TGTGCCAGCAGCCAGGAGGGACCGTCTGAATATAATTCACCCCTCCACTTT.

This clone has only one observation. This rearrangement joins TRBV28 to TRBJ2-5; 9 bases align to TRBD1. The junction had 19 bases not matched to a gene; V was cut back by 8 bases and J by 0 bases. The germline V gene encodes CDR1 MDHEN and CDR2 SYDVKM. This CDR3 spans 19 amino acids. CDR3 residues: CASSNPPDRGPLYQETQYF. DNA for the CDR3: TGTGCCAGCTCAAACCCTCCGGACAGGGGCCCCCTTTACCAAGAGACCCAGTACTTC.